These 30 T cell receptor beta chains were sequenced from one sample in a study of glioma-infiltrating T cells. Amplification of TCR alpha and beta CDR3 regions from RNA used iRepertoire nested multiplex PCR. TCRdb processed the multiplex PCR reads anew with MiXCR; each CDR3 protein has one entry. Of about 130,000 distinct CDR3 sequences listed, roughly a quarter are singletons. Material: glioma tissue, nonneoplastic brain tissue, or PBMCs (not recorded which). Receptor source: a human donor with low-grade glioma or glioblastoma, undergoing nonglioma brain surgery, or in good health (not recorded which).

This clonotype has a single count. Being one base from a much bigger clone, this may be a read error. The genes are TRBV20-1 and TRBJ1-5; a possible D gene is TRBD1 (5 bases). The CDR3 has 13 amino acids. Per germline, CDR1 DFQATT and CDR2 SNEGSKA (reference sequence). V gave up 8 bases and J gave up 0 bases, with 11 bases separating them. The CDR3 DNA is TGCAGTATAAGAAGGGGTAGCAATCAGCCCCAGCATTTT. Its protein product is CSIRRGSNQPQHF.

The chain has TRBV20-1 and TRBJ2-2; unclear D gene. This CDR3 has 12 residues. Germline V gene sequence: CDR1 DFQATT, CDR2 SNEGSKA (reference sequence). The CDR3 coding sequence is TGCAGCGGAAGGCAGAACACCGGGGAGCTGTTTTTT. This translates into CSGRQNTGELFF.

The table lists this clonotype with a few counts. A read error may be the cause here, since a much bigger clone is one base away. The CDR3 loop reads CASTGQTTDTQYF. The CDR3 DNA reads as TGTGCCAGCACGGGACAGACCACAGATACGCAGTATTTT. V gene TRBV12-3 or TRBV12-4 combines with J gene TRBJ2-3; TRBD1 aligns across 7 bases. V lost 7 bases and J lost 2; bases outside the gene matches: 3. This CDR3 is built from 13 residues.

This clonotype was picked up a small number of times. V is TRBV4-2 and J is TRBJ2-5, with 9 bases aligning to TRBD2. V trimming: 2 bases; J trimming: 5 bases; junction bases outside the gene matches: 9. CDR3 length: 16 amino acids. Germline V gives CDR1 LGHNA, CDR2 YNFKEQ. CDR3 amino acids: CASSQYSGGPPETQYF. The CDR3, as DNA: TGTGCCAGCAGCCAATATAGCGGGGGCCCGCCGGAGACCCAGTACTTC.

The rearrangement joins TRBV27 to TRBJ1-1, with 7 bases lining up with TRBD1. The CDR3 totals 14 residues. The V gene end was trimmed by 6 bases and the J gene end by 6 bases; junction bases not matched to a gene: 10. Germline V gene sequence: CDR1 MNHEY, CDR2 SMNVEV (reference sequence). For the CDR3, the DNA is TGTGCCAGCAGCGCGGAGGGGGCGCGGCCTGAAGCTTTCTTT. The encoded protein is CASSAEGARPEAFF.

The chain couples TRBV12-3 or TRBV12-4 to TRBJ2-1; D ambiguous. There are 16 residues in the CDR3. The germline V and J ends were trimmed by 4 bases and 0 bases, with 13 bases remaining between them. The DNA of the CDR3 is TGTGCCAGCAGTTCCCGCTCGCGGAGCTCCTACAATGAGCAGTTCTTC. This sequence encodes CASSSRSRSSYNEQFF.

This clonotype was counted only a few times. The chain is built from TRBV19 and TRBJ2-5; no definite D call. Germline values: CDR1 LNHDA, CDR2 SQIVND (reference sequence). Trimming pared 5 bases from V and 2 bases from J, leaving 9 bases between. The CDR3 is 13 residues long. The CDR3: CASSWTAQETQYF. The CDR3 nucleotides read TGTGCCAGTAGTTGGACGGCTCAAGAGACCCAGTACTTC.

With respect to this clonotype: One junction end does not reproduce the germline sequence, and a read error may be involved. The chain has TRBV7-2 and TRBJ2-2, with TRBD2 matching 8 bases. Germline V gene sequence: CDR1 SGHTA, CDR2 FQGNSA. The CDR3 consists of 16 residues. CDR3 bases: TGTGCCAGCAGCCGTAGCGGGGTGGGGGGGACCGGGGAGATGTTTTTT. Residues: CASSRSGVGGTGEMFF.

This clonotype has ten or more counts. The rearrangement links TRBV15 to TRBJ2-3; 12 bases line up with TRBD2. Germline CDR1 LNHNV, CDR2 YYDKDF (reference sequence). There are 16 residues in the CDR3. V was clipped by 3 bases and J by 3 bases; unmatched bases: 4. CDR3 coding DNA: TGTGCCACCAGCAGGATAGGACTAGCGGGGACAGATACGCAGTATTTT. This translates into CATSRIGLAGTDTQYF.

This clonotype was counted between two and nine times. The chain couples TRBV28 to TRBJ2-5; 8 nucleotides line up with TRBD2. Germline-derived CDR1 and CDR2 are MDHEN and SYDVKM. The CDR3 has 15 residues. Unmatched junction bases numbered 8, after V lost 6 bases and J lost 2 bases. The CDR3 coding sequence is TGTGCCAGCAGGGTAGCGGGGCGAGGACAAGAGACCCAGTACTTC. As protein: CASRVAGRGQETQYF.

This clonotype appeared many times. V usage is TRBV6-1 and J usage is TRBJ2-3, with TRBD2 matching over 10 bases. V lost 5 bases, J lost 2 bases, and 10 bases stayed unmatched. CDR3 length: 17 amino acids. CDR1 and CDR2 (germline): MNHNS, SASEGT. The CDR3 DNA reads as TGTGCCAGCAGTTATCTAGCGGGGGCCGACTCCACAGATACGCAGTATTTT. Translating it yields CASSYLAGADSTDTQYF.

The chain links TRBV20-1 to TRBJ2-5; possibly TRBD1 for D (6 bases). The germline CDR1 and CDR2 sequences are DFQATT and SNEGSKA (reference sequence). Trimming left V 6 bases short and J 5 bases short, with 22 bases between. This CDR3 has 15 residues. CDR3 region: CSAPGGLREGETQYF. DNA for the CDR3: TGCAGTGCCCCTGGGGGCCTTAGAGAAGGGGAGACCCAGTACTTC.

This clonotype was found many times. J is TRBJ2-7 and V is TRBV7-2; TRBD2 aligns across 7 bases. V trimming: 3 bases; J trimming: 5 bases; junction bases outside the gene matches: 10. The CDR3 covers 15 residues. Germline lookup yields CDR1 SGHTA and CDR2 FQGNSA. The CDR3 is CASSFSAGIRDEQYV. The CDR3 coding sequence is TGTGCCAGCAGCTTCTCAGCGGGGATACGGGACGAGCAGTACGTC.

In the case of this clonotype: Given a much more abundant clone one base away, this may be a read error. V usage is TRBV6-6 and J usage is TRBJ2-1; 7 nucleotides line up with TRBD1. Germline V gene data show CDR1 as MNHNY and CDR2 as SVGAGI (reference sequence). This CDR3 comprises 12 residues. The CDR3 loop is CASRDRTDEQLF. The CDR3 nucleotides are TGTGCCAGCAGGGACAGGACCGATGAGCAGCTCTTC.

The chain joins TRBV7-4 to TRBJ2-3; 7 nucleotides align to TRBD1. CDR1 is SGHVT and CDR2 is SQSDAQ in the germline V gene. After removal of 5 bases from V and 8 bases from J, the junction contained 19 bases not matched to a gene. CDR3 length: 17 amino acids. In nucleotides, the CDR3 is TGTGCCAGCAGCCAACGCGGGCAGGGGGTATTGGCAGGTACGCAGTATTTT. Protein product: CASSQRGQGVLAGTQYF.

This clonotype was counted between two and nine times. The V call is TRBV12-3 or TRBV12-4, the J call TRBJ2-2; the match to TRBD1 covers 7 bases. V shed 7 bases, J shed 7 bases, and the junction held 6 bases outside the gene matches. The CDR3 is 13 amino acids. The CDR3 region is CASKGAWVGELFF. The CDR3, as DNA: TGTGCCAGCAAGGGGGCTTGGGTCGGGGAGCTGTTTTTT.

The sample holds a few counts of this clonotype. This CDR3 is CASSLGSFTDTQYF. For the CDR3, the DNA is TGCGCCAGCAGCTTGGGCTCCTTCACAGATACGCAGTATTTT. V is TRBV5-1 and J is TRBJ2-3; D is undetermined. This CDR3 spans 14 amino acids. V was shortened by 0 bases and J by 2 bases, with 7 bases between the two germline ends. The germline V gene has CDR1 SGHRS and CDR2 YFSETQ.

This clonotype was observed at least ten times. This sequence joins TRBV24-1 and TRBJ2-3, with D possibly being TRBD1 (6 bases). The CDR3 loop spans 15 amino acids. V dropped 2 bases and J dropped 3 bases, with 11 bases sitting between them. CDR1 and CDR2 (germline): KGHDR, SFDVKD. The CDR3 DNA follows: TGTGCCACCAGTGATTCGGGACATATGACAGATACGCAGTATTTT. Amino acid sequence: CATSDSGHMTDTQYF.

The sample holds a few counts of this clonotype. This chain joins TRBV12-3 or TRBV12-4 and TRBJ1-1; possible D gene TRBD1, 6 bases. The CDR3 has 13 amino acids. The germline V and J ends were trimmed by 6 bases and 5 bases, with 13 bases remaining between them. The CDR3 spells CASSQQGLTEAFF. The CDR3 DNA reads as TGTGCCAGCAGCCAACAGGGCTTGACTGAAGCTTTCTTT.

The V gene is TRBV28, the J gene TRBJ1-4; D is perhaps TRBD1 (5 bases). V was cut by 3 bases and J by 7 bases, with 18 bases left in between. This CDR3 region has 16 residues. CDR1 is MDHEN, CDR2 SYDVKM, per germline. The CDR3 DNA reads TGTGCCAGCAGTTTTGCGGGTTGGAGGGGTAGTGAAAAACTGTTTTTT. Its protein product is CASSFAGWRGSEKLFF.

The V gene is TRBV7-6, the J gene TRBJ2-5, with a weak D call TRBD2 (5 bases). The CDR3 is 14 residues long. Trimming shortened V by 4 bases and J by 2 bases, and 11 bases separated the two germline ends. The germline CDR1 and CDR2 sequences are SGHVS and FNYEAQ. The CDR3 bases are TGTGCCAGCAGCTACTACCGGGGACAAGAGACCCAGTACTTC. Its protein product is CASSYYRGQETQYF.

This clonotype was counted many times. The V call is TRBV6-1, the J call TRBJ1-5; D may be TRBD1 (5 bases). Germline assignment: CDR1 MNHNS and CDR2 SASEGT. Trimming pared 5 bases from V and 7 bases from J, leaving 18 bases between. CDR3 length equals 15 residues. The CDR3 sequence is CASSFSQRPGQPQHF. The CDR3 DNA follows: TGTGCCAGCAGTTTCTCCCAGCGGCCAGGGCAGCCCCAGCATTTT.

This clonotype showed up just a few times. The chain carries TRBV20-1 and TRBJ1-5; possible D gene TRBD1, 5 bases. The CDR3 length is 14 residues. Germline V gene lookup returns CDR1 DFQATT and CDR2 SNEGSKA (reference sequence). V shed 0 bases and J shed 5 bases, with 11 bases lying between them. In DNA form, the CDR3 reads TGCAGTGCTAGAGATGGGGCCAGGGATCAGCCCCAGCATTTT. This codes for CSARDGARDQPQHF.

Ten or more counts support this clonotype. CDR3 in DNA: TGTGCCACCGGCCGTTCGGCGGGGGACCACCAAGAGACCCAGTACTTC. It codes for CATGRSAGDHQETQYF. This rearrangement joins TRBV24-1 to TRBJ2-5; 7 bases map to TRBD2. Germline V lookup: CDR1 KGHDR, CDR2 SFDVKD. J lost 0 bases, V lost 9 bases, and 12 bases had no gene match. The CDR3 consists of 16 residues.

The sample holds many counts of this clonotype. Here the CDR3 reads CASKTGNTDTQYF. CDR3 in DNA: TGTGCCAGCAAGACCGGGAACACAGATACGCAGTATTTT. The rearrangement joins TRBV6-1 to TRBJ2-3; D might be TRBD2 (5 bases). This CDR3 spans 13 amino acids. The germline CDR1 and CDR2 sequences are MNHNS and SASEGT. V was clipped by 7 bases and J by 2 bases, with 10 bases between them.

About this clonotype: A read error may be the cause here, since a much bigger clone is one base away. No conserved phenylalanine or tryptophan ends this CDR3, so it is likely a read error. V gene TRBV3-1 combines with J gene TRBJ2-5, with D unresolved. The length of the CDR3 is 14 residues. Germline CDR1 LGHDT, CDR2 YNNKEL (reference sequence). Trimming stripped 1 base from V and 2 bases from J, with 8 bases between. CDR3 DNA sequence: TGTGCCAGCAGCCAAGCAACACGGCAAGAGACCCAGTACTTA. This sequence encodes CASSQATRQETQYL.

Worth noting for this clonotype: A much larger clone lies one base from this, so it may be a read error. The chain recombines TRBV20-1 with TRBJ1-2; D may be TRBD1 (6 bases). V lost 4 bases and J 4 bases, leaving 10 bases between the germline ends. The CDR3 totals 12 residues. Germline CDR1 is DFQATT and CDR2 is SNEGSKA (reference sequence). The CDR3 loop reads CSANRDIYGYTF. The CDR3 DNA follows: TGCAGTGCTAACAGGGATATCTATGGCTACACCTTC.

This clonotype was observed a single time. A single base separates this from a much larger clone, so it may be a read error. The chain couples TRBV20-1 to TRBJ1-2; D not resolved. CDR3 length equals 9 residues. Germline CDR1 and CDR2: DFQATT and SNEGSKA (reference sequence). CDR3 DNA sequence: TGCAGTGCTAGAGCCGGGGAGAGCTTC. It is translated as CSARAGESF.

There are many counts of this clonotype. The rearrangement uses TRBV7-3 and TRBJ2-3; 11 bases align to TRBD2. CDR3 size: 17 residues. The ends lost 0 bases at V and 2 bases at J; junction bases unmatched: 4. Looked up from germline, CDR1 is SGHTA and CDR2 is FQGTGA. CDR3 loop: CASSLTTSGGYTDTQYF. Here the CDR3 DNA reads TGTGCCAGCAGCTTAACAACTAGCGGGGGTTACACAGATACGCAGTATTTT.

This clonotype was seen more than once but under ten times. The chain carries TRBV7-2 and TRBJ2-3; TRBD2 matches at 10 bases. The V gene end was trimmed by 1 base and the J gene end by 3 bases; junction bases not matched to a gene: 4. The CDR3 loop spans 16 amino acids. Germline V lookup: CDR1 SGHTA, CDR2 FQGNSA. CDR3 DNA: TGTGCCAGCAGCTTAGAAATAGCGGGGGGTACAGATACGCAGTATTTT. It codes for CASSLEIAGGTDTQYF.